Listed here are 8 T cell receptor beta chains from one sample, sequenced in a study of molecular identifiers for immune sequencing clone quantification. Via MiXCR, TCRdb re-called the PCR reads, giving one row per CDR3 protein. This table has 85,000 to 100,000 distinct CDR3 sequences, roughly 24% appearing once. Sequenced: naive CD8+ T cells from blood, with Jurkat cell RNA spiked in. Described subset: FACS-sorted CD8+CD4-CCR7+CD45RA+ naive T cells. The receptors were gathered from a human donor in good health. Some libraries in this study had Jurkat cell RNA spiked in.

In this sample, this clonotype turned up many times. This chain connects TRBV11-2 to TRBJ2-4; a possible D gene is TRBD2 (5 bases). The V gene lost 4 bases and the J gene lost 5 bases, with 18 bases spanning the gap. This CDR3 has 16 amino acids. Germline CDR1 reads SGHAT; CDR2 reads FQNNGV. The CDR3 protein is CASSSWRMGVQNIQYF. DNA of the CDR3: TGTGCCAGCAGCTCGTGGCGGATGGGAGTCCAAAACATTCAGTACTTC.

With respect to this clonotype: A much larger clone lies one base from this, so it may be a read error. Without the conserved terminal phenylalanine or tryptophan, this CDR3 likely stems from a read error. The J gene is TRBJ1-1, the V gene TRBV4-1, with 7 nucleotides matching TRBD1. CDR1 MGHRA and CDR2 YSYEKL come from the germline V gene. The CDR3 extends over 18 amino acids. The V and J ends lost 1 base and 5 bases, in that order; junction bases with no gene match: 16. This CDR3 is CASSQGNRGIRKDTEAFI. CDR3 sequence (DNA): TGCGCCAGCAGCCAAGGGAACAGGGGAATCAGGAAGGATACTGAAGCTTTCATT.

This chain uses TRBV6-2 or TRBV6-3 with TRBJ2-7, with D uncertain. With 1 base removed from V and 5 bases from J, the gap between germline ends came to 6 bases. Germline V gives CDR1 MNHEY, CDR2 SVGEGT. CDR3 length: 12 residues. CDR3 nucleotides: TGTGCCAGCAGTTACTTAGGACACGAGCAGTACTTC. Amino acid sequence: CASSYLGHEQYF.

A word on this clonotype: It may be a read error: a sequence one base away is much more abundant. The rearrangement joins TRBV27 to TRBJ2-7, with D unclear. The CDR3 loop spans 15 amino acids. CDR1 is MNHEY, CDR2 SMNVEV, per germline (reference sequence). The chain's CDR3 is CASSLFLSRTYELYF. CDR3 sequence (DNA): TGTGCCAGCAGTTTATTTCTCAGCCGGACCTACGAGCTGTACTTC.

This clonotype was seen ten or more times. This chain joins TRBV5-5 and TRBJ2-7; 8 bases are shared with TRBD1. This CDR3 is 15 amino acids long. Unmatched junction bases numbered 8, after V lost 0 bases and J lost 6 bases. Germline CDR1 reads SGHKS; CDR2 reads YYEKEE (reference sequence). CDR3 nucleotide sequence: TGTGCCAGCAGCTTGGATTTGCCGACAGGGGTCGAGCAGTACTTC. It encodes CASSLDLPTGVEQYF.

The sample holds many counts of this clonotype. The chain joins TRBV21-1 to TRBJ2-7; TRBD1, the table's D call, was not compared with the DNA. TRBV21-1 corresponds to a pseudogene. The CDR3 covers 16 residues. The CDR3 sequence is CASSKKGRGRSHEQYF. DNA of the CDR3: TGTGCCAGCAGCAAAAAGGGCAGGGGGCGAAGCCACGAGCAGTACTTC.

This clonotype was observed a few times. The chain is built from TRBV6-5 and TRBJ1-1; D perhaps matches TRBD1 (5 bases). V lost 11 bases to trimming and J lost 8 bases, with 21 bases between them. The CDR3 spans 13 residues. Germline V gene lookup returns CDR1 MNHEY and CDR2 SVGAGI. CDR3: CAGGRTHLLEAFF. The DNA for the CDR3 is TGTGCCGGTGGTCGGACACACCTTTTGGAAGCTTTCTTT.

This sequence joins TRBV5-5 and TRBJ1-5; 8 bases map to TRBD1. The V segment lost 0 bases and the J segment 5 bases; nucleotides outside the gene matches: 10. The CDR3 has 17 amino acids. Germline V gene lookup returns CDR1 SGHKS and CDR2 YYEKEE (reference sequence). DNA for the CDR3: TGTGCCAGCAGCTTGGGGGTGACAGGGGACTGGCATCAGCCCCAGCATTTT. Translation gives CASSLGVTGDWHQPQHF.